This T cell receptor beta chain was sequenced during a study of graft-versus-host responses after intestinal transplantation. Across the whole study: All recipients got anti-thymocyte globulin induction, then tacrolimus and steroids for roughly three years.

As concerns this clone: Its antigen remains unknown.

CDR1 is GTSNPN and CDR2 is SVGIG in the germline V gene (reference sequence). CDR3 size: 12 residues. V was cut by 2 bases and J by 9 bases, with 11 bases left in between. Using immunoSEQ multiplex PCR, the repertoire was profiled, and TCRdb retains in-frame clones only, with some absent. The sample records 100,000 or so clones, roughly 91% being singletons. Specimen: unstimulated CD8+ T cells sorted from spleen or lymph node cells, collected before intestinal transplant. The gene calls are TRBV30 and TRBJ2-4; tentatively, D is TRBD1 (5 bases). The source of this sequence is a human donor who received an intestinal transplant. CDR3 in DNA: TGTGCCTGGAGTTTTCAGGGTGGCATTCAGTACTTC. It yields the protein CAWSFQGGIQYF.